Reported below is one T cell receptor beta chain. The target antigen is unknown. The table came from immunoSEQ multiplex PCR; TCRdb's copy has only in-frame clones and leaves some out. Of roughly 2,000,000 clones in the sample, just under 95% were seen once. Terminally differentiated effector memory CD45RA+ cells were excluded from the naive CD8 cells, which were CD45RO-negative and positively selected for CCR7. The data were taken from a study of shared clonotypes between healthy human individuals. Study-wide context: Those who served as donors were a couple of women and a few men between the ages of 18 and 49. Study-wide findings and caveats: What limited the represented genetic and exposure-history diversity was the small number of donors. Read depth was anticipated to influence clonotype sharing among donors. Non-shared clonotypes showed lower generation probabilities than clonotypes common to all four donors.

The CDR3 contains 14 residues. Germline V gene data show CDR1 as MGHDK and CDR2 as SYGVNS. V lost 5 bases to trimming and J lost 5 bases, with 12 bases between them. The sequence was obtained from a man younger than 30 in good health. Sequenced sample: naive CD8+ T cells sorted from blood. This rearrangement joins TRBV25-1 to TRBJ2-2; D may be TRBD1 (6 bases). The CDR3 nucleotides are TGTGCCAGCAGTTTGGGACAAACTACCGGGGAGCTGTTTTTT. Protein: CASSLGQTTGELFF.